The entry below describes one T cell receptor beta chain. This entry comes from a study of blood T cell repertoires in COVID-19. Study in general: Some COVID-19 samples were acute and others convalescent; all came from the United States, Italy and Spain. In each case, the material was cDNA or gDNA derived from T cells, B-cell-depleted T cells, or PBMCs.

Original processing notes: Amplification from reference gene primers served as the basis for estimated nucleated cell counts. Repertoires were generated with immunoSEQ multiplex PCR, while TCRdb's copy carries only in-frame clones and drops some. Clone size and V and J calls were adopted from that table, with D and trimming inferred from the DNA. The table includes around 86,000 clones, 65% to 85% detected once. This CDR3 spans 16 amino acids. V was clipped by 1 base and J by 1 base; unmatched bases: 7. CDR1 MGHRA and CDR2 YSYEKL come from the germline V gene. Sequencing was carried out using peripheral blood. This TCR derives from a woman older than 75 with acute or convalescent COVID-19. The rearrangement joins TRBV4-1 to TRBJ2-7; 7 bases agree with TRBD2. The CDR3 here is CASSQAGRERSYEQYF. The CDR3 DNA is TGCGCCAGCAGCCAAGCCGGGCGGGAGCGGTCCTACGAGCAGTACTTC.